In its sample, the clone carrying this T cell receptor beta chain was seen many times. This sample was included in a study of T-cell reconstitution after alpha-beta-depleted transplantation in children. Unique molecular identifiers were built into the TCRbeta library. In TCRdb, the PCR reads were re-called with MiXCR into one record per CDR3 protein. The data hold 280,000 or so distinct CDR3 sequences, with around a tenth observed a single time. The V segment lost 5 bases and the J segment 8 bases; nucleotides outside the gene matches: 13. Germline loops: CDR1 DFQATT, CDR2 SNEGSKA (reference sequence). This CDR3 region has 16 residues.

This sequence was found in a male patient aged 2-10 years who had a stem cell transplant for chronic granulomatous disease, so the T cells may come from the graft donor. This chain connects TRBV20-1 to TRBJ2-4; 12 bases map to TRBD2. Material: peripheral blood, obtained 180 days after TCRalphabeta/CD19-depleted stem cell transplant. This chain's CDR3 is CSADQLAGGLVDIQYF. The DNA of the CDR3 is TGCAGTGCTGACCAACTAGCGGGAGGATTGGTAGACATTCAGTACTTC.